A selection of T cell receptor beta chains follows, all from one sample in a study of CD4 T cells in relation to SARS-CoV-2 and coronaviruses. Assay used: immunoSEQ multiplex PCR; TCRdb lists only in-frame clones, some missing. Here the sample spans roughly 29,000 clones, approximately 78% being singletons. Their antigens are not known. The sample consisted of CD4+ T cells from PBMCs, cultured in vitro. The receptors here all came from a human donor in good health. Each CDR3 is given with its conserved first and last residue. The order of the fields is V gene, clone size, D gene, J gene, CDR3 length, CDR3 protein, CDR3 DNA. D genes are given only for firm matches. Not all rows give a size; the values are once, few, many and, for expanded clones, a class.

v_gene: TRBV7-2; abundance: -; d_gene: -; j_gene: TRBJ2-7; len: 13; CDR3aa: CASSLGGRYEQYF; CDR3nt: TGTGCCAGCAGCTTGGGGGGCAGGTACGAGCAGTACTTC
v_gene: TRBV7-9; abundance: -; d_gene: TRBD1; j_gene: TRBJ2-7; len: 14; CDR3aa: CASSSDRGHYEQYF; CDR3nt: TGTGCCAGCAGCTCAGACAGGGGGCACTACGAGCAGTACTTC
v_gene: TRBV24-1; abundance: -; d_gene: TRBD2; j_gene: TRBJ2-3; len: 15; CDR3aa: CATSSTSGATDTQYF; CDR3nt: TGTGCCACCAGTAGTACTAGCGGGGCCACAGATACGCAGTATTTT
v_gene: TRBV2; abundance: -; d_gene: -; j_gene: TRBJ2-7; len: 14; CDR3aa: CASRGGGGTGEQYF; CDR3nt: TGTGCCAGCAGAGGGGGAGGGGGAACCGGCGAGCAGTACTTC
v_gene: TRBV12-3/TRBV12-4; abundance: -; d_gene: -; j_gene: TRBJ2-3; len: 13; CDR3aa: CASSSQKPDTQYF; CDR3nt: TGTGCCAGCAGTTCCCAGAAGCCAGATACGCAGTATTTT
v_gene: TRBV9; abundance: -; d_gene: TRBD2; j_gene: TRBJ2-7; len: 15; CDR3aa: CASSVGLAGTYEQYF; CDR3nt: TGTGCCAGCAGCGTAGGGCTAGCGGGAACCTACGAGCAGTACTTC
v_gene: TRBV18; abundance: -; d_gene: -; j_gene: TRBJ2-2; len: 15; CDR3aa: CASSPMAGNTGELFF; CDR3nt: TGTGCCAGCTCACCAATGGCAGGGAACACCGGGGAGCTGTTTTTT
v_gene: TRBV4-1; abundance: -; d_gene: -; j_gene: TRBJ2-7; len: 15; CDR3aa: CASSQDQRRELEQYF; CDR3nt: TGCGCCAGCAGCCAAGATCAGCGCCGGGAGCTCGAGCAGTACTTC
v_gene: TRBV11-2; abundance: -; d_gene: -; j_gene: TRBJ2-2; len: 15; CDR3aa: CASSLGFRSTGELFF; CDR3nt: TGTGCCAGCAGCTTAGGGTTTCGTAGCACCGGGGAGCTGTTTTTT
v_gene: TRBV23-1; abundance: once; d_gene: -; j_gene: TRBJ1-1; len: 19; CDR3aa: CASSHQTGEEGQVNTEAFF; CDR3nt: TGCGCCAGCAGTCACCAGACAGGAGAAGAGGGGCAGGTGAACACTGAAGCTTTCTTT
v_gene: TRBV6-5; abundance: few; d_gene: TRBD1; j_gene: TRBJ1-2; len: 13; CDR3aa: CASSNTGVYGYTF; CDR3nt: TGTGCCAGCAGTAATACAGGGGTCTATGGCTACACCTTC
v_gene: TRBV7-9; abundance: few; d_gene: TRBD1; j_gene: TRBJ1-3; len: 16; CDR3aa: CASSWGQGASGNTIYF; CDR3nt: TGTGCCAGCAGCTGGGGACAGGGGGCTTCTGGAAACACCATATATTTT
v_gene: TRBV18; abundance: -; d_gene: -; j_gene: TRBJ1-5; len: 12; CDR3aa: CASSGSDQPQHF; CDR3nt: TGTGCCAGCTCAGGATCTGATCAGCCCCAGCATTTT
v_gene: TRBV2; abundance: -; d_gene: TRBD1; j_gene: TRBJ1-1; len: 13; CDR3aa: CASSERQGVEAFF; CDR3nt: TGTGCCAGCAGTGAAAGGCAGGGGGTTGAAGCTTTCTTT
v_gene: TRBV18; abundance: -; d_gene: -; j_gene: TRBJ1-1; len: 16; CDR3aa: CASSPPNKGSRDEAFF; CDR3nt: TGTGCCAGCTCACCACCGAACAAGGGCTCGCGGGATGAAGCTTTCTTT
v_gene: TRBV6-4; abundance: -; d_gene: -; j_gene: TRBJ2-3; len: 14; CDR3aa: CASSDGGGTDTQYF; CDR3nt: TGTGCCAGCAGTGACGGAGGCGGAACAGATACGCAGTATTTT
v_gene: TRBV7-2; abundance: -; d_gene: TRBD2; j_gene: TRBJ2-7; len: 15; CDR3aa: CASSSGLAGVYEQYF; CDR3nt: TGTGCCAGCAGCTCGGGACTAGCGGGAGTTTACGAGCAGTACTTC
v_gene: TRBV5-4; abundance: once; d_gene: TRBD1; j_gene: TRBJ1-1; len: 14; CDR3aa: CASSSTGGKTEAFF; CDR3nt: TGTGCCAGCAGCTCGACAGGGGGTAAGACTGAAGCTTTCTTT
v_gene: TRBV7-9; abundance: once; d_gene: -; j_gene: TRBJ1-5; len: 14; CDR3aa: CASSLGRSNQPQHF; CDR3nt: TGTGCCAGCAGCTTAGGCAGGTCCAATCAGCCCCAGCATTTT
v_gene: TRBV5-1; abundance: few; d_gene: -; j_gene: TRBJ1-5; len: 15; CDR3aa: CASKPRASSNQPQHF; CDR3nt: TGCGCCAGCAAACCACGTGCCAGTAGCAATCAGCCCCAGCATTTT
v_gene: TRBV3-1/TRBV3-2; abundance: -; d_gene: TRBD2; j_gene: TRBJ2-7; len: 19; CDR3aa: CASSQARGKTSGRPYEQYF; CDR3nt: TGTGCCAGCAGCCAAGCACGGGGAAAGACTAGCGGGAGACCCTACGAGCAGTACTTC
v_gene: TRBV12-5; abundance: -; d_gene: -; j_gene: TRBJ1-3; len: 16; CDR3aa: CASGLVQGISGNTIYF; CDR3nt: TGTGCTAGTGGTTTGGTACAGGGTATCTCTGGAAACACCATATATTTT
v_gene: TRBV4-2; abundance: -; d_gene: TRBD2; j_gene: TRBJ2-1; len: 18; CDR3aa: CASSQGLAGGGGWNEQFF; CDR3nt: TGTGCCAGCAGCCAAGGGTTAGCGGGGGGAGGGGGATGGAATGAGCAGTTCTTC
v_gene: TRBV9; abundance: -; d_gene: -; j_gene: TRBJ2-7; len: 15; CDR3aa: CASSVAGGIGYEQYF; CDR3nt: TGTGCCAGCAGCGTAGCTGGCGGGATTGGGTACGAGCAGTACTTC
v_gene: TRBV7-7; abundance: -; d_gene: -; j_gene: TRBJ2-3; len: 15; CDR3aa: CASSLGAGRTDTQYF; CDR3nt: TGTGCTAGCAGCTTAGGGGCCGGACGCACAGATACGCAGTATTTT
v_gene: TRBV5-6; abundance: -; d_gene: TRBD1; j_gene: TRBJ1-2; len: 15; CDR3aa: CASSSGQGLNYGYTF; CDR3nt: TGTGCCAGCAGCTCGGGACAGGGGCTCAACTATGGCTACACCTTC
v_gene: TRBV27; abundance: -; d_gene: -; j_gene: TRBJ2-4; len: 15; CDR3aa: CASSRVRGAKNIQYF; CDR3nt: TGTGCCAGCAGTCGCGTCAGGGGAGCCAAAAACATTCAGTACTTC
v_gene: TRBV9; abundance: -; d_gene: TRBD2; j_gene: TRBJ2-2; len: 15; CDR3aa: CASSATSGGTGELFF; CDR3nt: TGTGCCAGCAGCGCGACTAGCGGGGGAACCGGGGAGCTGTTTTTT
v_gene: TRBV10-3; abundance: -; d_gene: -; j_gene: TRBJ2-5; len: 12; CDR3aa: CAISDLQETQYF; CDR3nt: TGTGCCATCAGTGACCTACAAGAGACCCAGTACTTC
v_gene: TRBV19; abundance: -; d_gene: TRBD1; j_gene: TRBJ1-2; len: 13; CDR3aa: CASRRTGRYGYTF; CDR3nt: TGTGCCAGTAGGCGGACAGGGAGGTATGGCTACACCTTC
v_gene: TRBV7-2; abundance: -; d_gene: -; j_gene: TRBJ1-5; len: 13; CDR3aa: CASSNRVNQPQHF; CDR3nt: TGTGCCAGCAGCAACAGAGTAAATCAGCCCCAGCATTTT
v_gene: TRBV2; abundance: -; d_gene: TRBD1; j_gene: TRBJ2-5; len: 14; CDR3aa: CASIQGSGQETQYF; CDR3nt: TGTGCCAGCATACAGGGGAGTGGCCAAGAGACCCAGTACTTC
v_gene: TRBV2; abundance: -; d_gene: TRBD2; j_gene: TRBJ2-5; len: 15; CDR3aa: CASSPGLVVSETQYF; CDR3nt: TGTGCCAGCAGCCCGGGACTAGTCGTCTCAGAGACCCAGTACTTC
v_gene: TRBV10-3; abundance: -; d_gene: -; j_gene: TRBJ2-2; len: 15; CDR3aa: CAISESWRDAGELFF; CDR3nt: TGTGCCATCAGTGAGTCTTGGAGGGACGCCGGGGAGCTGTTTTTT
v_gene: TRBV7-2; abundance: few; d_gene: -; j_gene: TRBJ2-1; len: 12; CDR3aa: CAGGGGINEQFF; CDR3nt: TGTGCCGGGGGAGGGGGGATTAATGAGCAGTTCTTC
v_gene: TRBV18; abundance: -; d_gene: -; j_gene: TRBJ2-1; len: 13; CDR3aa: CASSPGGAGEQFF; CDR3nt: TGTGCCAGCTCACCAGGGGGGGCGGGTGAGCAGTTCTTC
v_gene: TRBV4-3; abundance: few; d_gene: -; j_gene: TRBJ2-7; len: 14; CDR3aa: CASSQENSGRQQYF; CDR3nt: TGCGCCAGCAGCCAAGAGAATAGCGGCCGGCAGCAGTACTTC
v_gene: TRBV10-2; abundance: -; d_gene: -; j_gene: TRBJ2-2; len: 13; CDR3aa: CASRETTGGELFF; CDR3nt: TGCGCCAGCAGAGAAACAACGGGCGGGGAGCTGTTTTTT
v_gene: TRBV11-2; abundance: -; d_gene: TRBD2; j_gene: TRBJ2-4; len: 16; CDR3aa: CASSSPTSGAKNIQYF; CDR3nt: TGTGCCAGCAGCTCTCCGACTAGCGGAGCCAAAAACATTCAGTACTTC
v_gene: TRBV7-2; abundance: -; d_gene: TRBD2; j_gene: TRBJ2-5; len: 18; CDR3aa: CASSPLLAGGPLGETQYF; CDR3nt: TGTGCCAGCAGCCCATTGCTAGCGGGGGGCCCCCTGGGGGAGACCCAGTACTTC
v_gene: TRBV7-2; abundance: -; d_gene: TRBD1; j_gene: TRBJ1-1; len: 15; CDR3aa: CASSSGQGGSTEAFF; CDR3nt: TGTGCCAGCAGCTCAGGACAGGGGGGAAGCACTGAAGCTTTCTTT
v_gene: TRBV7-2; abundance: few; d_gene: -; j_gene: TRBJ2-5; len: 17; CDR3aa: CASSLDPLGGGRETQYF; CDR3nt: TGTGCCAGCAGCTTAGACCCCCTCGGAGGAGGTCGGGAGACCCAGTACTTC
v_gene: TRBV30; abundance: -; d_gene: TRBD2; j_gene: TRBJ2-3; len: 12; CDR3aa: CAWSPSGRSQYF; CDR3nt: TGTGCCTGGAGTCCTAGCGGGAGGTCGCAGTATTTT
v_gene: TRBV3-1/TRBV3-2; abundance: -; d_gene: TRBD2; j_gene: TRBJ2-3; len: 14; CDR3aa: CASSQGLATDTQYF; CDR3nt: TGTGCCAGCAGCCAAGGACTAGCCACAGATACGCAGTATTTT
v_gene: TRBV7-2; abundance: -; d_gene: TRBD2; j_gene: TRBJ2-3; len: 17; CDR3aa: CASSPRLAGGNTDTQYF; CDR3nt: TGTGCCAGCAGCCCCCGACTAGCGGGAGGGAACACAGATACGCAGTATTTT
v_gene: TRBV2; abundance: -; d_gene: TRBD2; j_gene: TRBJ2-3; len: 16; CDR3aa: CASSRVAGVGQDTQYF; CDR3nt: TGTGCCAGCTCTAGAGTAGCGGGAGTGGGGCAAGATACGCAGTATTTT
v_gene: TRBV11-2; abundance: -; d_gene: -; j_gene: TRBJ2-3; len: 14; CDR3aa: CASSFRQARDTQYF; CDR3nt: TGTGCCAGCAGCTTCCGACAGGCGCGGGATACGCAGTATTTT
v_gene: TRBV5-6; abundance: -; d_gene: -; j_gene: TRBJ1-4; len: 14; CDR3aa: CASSLRQGQQKLFF; CDR3nt: TGTGCCAGCAGCTTGCGCCAGGGTCAGCAAAAACTGTTTTTT
v_gene: TRBV28; abundance: once; d_gene: TRBD1; j_gene: TRBJ1-2; len: 13; CDR3aa: CASSLGTGDGYTF; CDR3nt: TGTGCCAGCAGTTTAGGGACAGGGGATGGCTACACCTTC
v_gene: TRBV14; abundance: -; d_gene: -; j_gene: TRBJ2-7; len: 14; CDR3aa: CASSRTGLGYEQYF; CDR3nt: TGTGCCAGCAGTCGCACGGGGCTAGGCTACGAGCAGTACTTC
v_gene: TRBV12-3/TRBV12-4; abundance: -; d_gene: TRBD2; j_gene: TRBJ2-7; len: 13; CDR3aa: CASSAGTSTREYF; CDR3nt: TGTGCCAGCAGTGCTGGGACTAGCACCCGAGAGTACTTC
v_gene: TRBV4-1; abundance: -; d_gene: TRBD2; j_gene: TRBJ2-7; len: 15; CDR3aa: CASSQGWGGSYEQYF; CDR3nt: TGCGCCAGCAGCCAGGGTTGGGGCGGGAGTTACGAGCAGTACTTC
v_gene: TRBV19; abundance: -; d_gene: -; j_gene: TRBJ2-5; len: 13; CDR3aa: CATSGTPAETQYF; CDR3nt: TGTGCCACTTCCGGGACCCCTGCAGAGACCCAGTACTTC